A single sample gave rise to the 2 T cell receptor beta chains below, sequenced in a study of T cells in women clearing cervical HPV infection. Profiling relied on immunoSEQ multiplex PCR, and the TCRdb table lists in-frame clones only, not all of them. Its table records about 14,000 clones. Source material: blood buffy coat. The receptors shown here come from a woman between 18 and 69 years old with a cervical HPV16 infection that either progressed to CIN3+ or cleared (not recorded which).

About this clone itself: The CDR3 extends 3 residues past the end of the read, so its final part is completed from the germline J gene. The chain recombines TRBV4-1 with TRBJ2-1, with a weak D call TRBD2 (6 bases). V lost 3 bases to trimming and J lost 4 bases, with 10 bases between them. The CDR3 has 14 amino acids. Germline V gene data show CDR1 as MGHRA and CDR2 as YSYEKL. Incomplete CDR3 DNA: TGCGCCAGCAGCCAGGGACTTGGTTACAATGAG. As protein: CASSQGLGYNE. The full CDR3 sequence reads CASSQGLGYNEQFF.

In the case of this clone: The read ends 3 residues early relative to the CDR3; the germline J gene fills the gap. This sequence joins TRBV7-8 and TRBJ1-6, with D possibly being TRBD1 (6 bases). CDR1 SGHVS and CDR2 FQNEAQ come from the germline V gene. This CDR3 region has 15 residues. V was pared by 2 bases and J by 7 bases, with 12 bases between. The CDR3 bases that were read are TGTGCCAGCAGCTTAATTGGGCAGGGGAATTCACCC. This sequence encodes CASSLIGQGNSP. The full CDR3 is CASSLIGQGNSPLHF. Full variable domain (rest looked up from reference TRBV7-8 and TRBJ1-6): GAGVSQSPRYKVAKRGQDVALRCDPISGHVSLFWYQQALGQGPEFLTYFQNEAQLDKSGLPSDRFFAERPEGSVSTLKIQRTQQEDSAVYLCASSLIGQGNSPLHFGNGTRLTVT.